This T cell receptor beta chain was sequenced in a study of CD8 T cells in ankylosing spondylitis. Study-wide points: In reactive arthritis synovial fluid and blood, some motif variants had been reported before. Characteristic of ankylosing spondylitis blood, it appeared, was a TCR beta motif comprising about 8 highly homologous variants. With a CD8+ phenotype, disease-linked clones were relatively rare in peripheral blood.

The table lists this clonotype with many counts. Its target is not known. A quantitative 5'-RACE method, one with molecular barcodes, was used to make TCR beta libraries. TCRdb ran MiXCR on the 5' RACE reads and lists one entry per CDR3 protein. The data contain about 440,000 distinct CDR3 sequences, 15% to 20% of them singletons. V gave up 2 bases and J gave up 1 base, with 5 bases separating them. The germline CDR1 and CDR2 sequences are SNHLY and FYNNEI. This CDR3 contains 13 residues. The material sequenced was blood, either unsorted or a sorted T cell fraction (not recorded which). The V gene is TRBV2, the J gene TRBJ1-1; maybe TRBD1 (5 bases). The source is a male donor with ankylosing spondylitis. The CDR3 protein is CASSERGNTEAFF. CDR3 DNA sequence: TGTGCCAGCAGTGAAAGGGGGAACACTGAAGCTTTCTTT.